The rows below give T cell receptor beta chains drawn from one sample of a study of T cell responses to AZD1222 COVID-19 vaccine. Assay used: immunoSEQ multiplex PCR; TCRdb lists only in-frame clones, some missing. The profile shows 45,000 to 55,000 clones, under 90% of them singletons. Source: peripheral blood, taken on day 0 of AZD1222 vaccination. These receptors originate from an adult in good health. CDR3s leave out the opening cysteine and the closing phenylalanine or tryptophan.

len: 11
v_gene: TRBV25-1
j_gene: TRBJ1-3
CDR3aa: ASSPTGVNTIY

len: 11
v_gene: TRBV30
j_gene: TRBJ2-5
CDR3aa: AWSVQYQETQY

len: 13
v_gene: TRBV28
j_gene: TRBJ2-4
CDR3aa: ASSLAGVAKNIQY

len: 14
v_gene: TRBV27
j_gene: TRBJ2-4
CDR3aa: ASSYNQGAAKNIQY

len: 12
v_gene: TRBV6-6
j_gene: TRBJ1-5
CDR3aa: ASSYPGSNQPQH

len: 13
v_gene: TRBV28
j_gene: TRBJ1-1
CDR3aa: ASSPYRGQNTEAF

len: 12
v_gene: TRBV7-2
j_gene: TRBJ1-2
CDR3aa: ASSSRRQGNGYT

len: 15
v_gene: TRBV7-9
j_gene: TRBJ1-3
CDR3aa: ASSLSGRGLSGNTIY

len: 14
v_gene: TRBV5-4
j_gene: TRBJ2-4
CDR3aa: ASSGGGSGLKNIQY

len: 12
v_gene: TRBV27
j_gene: TRBJ1-5
CDR3aa: ASSLLGGGEPQH

len: 16
v_gene: TRBV5-5
j_gene: TRBJ2-3
CDR3aa: ASSSLTASTGPTDTQY

len: 12
v_gene: TRBV5-5
j_gene: TRBJ2-7
CDR3aa: ASSYDRDSYEQY

len: 15
v_gene: TRBV7-9
j_gene: TRBJ2-6
CDR3aa: ASSLTGARAGANVLT

len: 15
v_gene: TRBV10-3
j_gene: TRBJ2-7
CDR3aa: AISEPIGRTGVYEQY

len: 12
v_gene: TRBV5-6
j_gene: TRBJ1-1
CDR3aa: ASSFRLMNTEAF

len: 10
v_gene: TRBV18
j_gene: TRBJ2-1
CDR3aa: ASSDGTGQQF

len: 11
v_gene: TRBV11-2
j_gene: TRBJ1-4
CDR3aa: ASSLLGGMKLF

len: 11
v_gene: TRBV3-1/TRBV3-2
j_gene: TRBJ1-6
CDR3aa: ASQQGRNSPLH

len: 8
v_gene: TRBV29-1
j_gene: TRBJ2-7
CDR3aa: SVADYEQY

len: 11
v_gene: TRBV20-1
j_gene: TRBJ2-7
CDR3aa: SASGTSGYEQY

len: 12
v_gene: TRBV5-1
j_gene: TRBJ1-1
CDR3aa: ASRSQGQGAEAF

len: 12
v_gene: TRBV19
j_gene: TRBJ1-5
CDR3aa: ASSKDRVRQPQH

len: 10
v_gene: TRBV6-5
j_gene: TRBJ1-1
CDR3aa: ASRGLGWEAF

len: 13
v_gene: TRBV19
j_gene: TRBJ1-2
CDR3aa: ASRDSGGTPYGYT

len: 14
v_gene: TRBV4-2
j_gene: TRBJ2-2
CDR3aa: ASSLEGSQGSGELF

len: 13
v_gene: TRBV7-2
j_gene: TRBJ1-3
CDR3aa: ASTLRAGPGNTIY

len: 14
v_gene: TRBV28
j_gene: TRBJ2-5
CDR3aa: ASTPAGTGWGKTQY

len: 14
v_gene: TRBV5-1
j_gene: TRBJ1-2
CDR3aa: ASSLGPRQGNYGYT

len: 13
v_gene: TRBV15
j_gene: TRBJ1-6
CDR3aa: ATRIRHGEDSPLH

len: 13
v_gene: TRBV19
j_gene: TRBJ2-1
CDR3aa: ASSISPGSYNEQF